These T cell receptor beta chains were read from a single sample in a study of CD8+ T cells in alopecia areata. The assay was immunoSEQ multiplex PCR, and TCRdb's table has in-frame clones only and misses some. This sample carries almost 250,000 clones, roughly two thirds of them seen once, and the ten largest clones take 1% to 1.5%. Sequenced material: CD4+ T cells sorted from blood, taken at week 0. Receptor source: a human donor with alopecia areata. The CDR3 runs from the conserved cysteine through the conserved F or W. The D gene is left open where the match is weak. The size of a clone is reported for some rows only, either as once, few or many, or as a class for expanded clones.

>.|.|TRBJ2-1|TRBV25-1
CASSTLEQFF
TGTGCCAGCAGTACCCTAGAGCAGTTCTTC
>.|once|TRBJ2-6|TRBV5-4
CASSLGSGANVLTF
TGTGCCAGCAGCTTGGGGTCTGGGGCCAACGTCCTGACTTTC
>.|.|TRBJ2-1|TRBV27
CASIKGGAANEQFF
TGTGCCAGCATAAAGGGGGGGGCAGCAAATGAGCAGTTCTTC
>TRBD1|.|TRBJ1-2|TRBV5-4
CASSYPGTGLSYGYTF
TGTGCCAGCAGCTACCCCGGGACAGGGTTGTCCTATGGCTACACCTTC
>.|.|TRBJ1-3|TRBV29-1
CSVIGDNGNTIYF
TGCAGCGTTATAGGTGACAATGGAAACACCATATATTTT
>.|.|TRBJ1-6|TRBV4-3
CASTQGSGAISPLHF
TGCGCCAGCACCCAAGGATCCGGGGCGATTTCACCCCTCCACTTT
>.|few|TRBJ1-1|TRBV29-1
CSVGHNTEAFF
TGCAGCGTTGGACACAACACTGAAGCTTTCTTT
>TRBD1|.|TRBJ1-5|TRBV5-6
CASSLAGTGISNQPQHF
TGTGCCAGCAGCTTGGCCGGGACAGGGATTAGCAATCAGCCCCAGCATTTT
>TRBD2|.|TRBJ2-1|TRBV4-2
CASSQDPSGGRYNEQFF
TGTGCCAGCAGCCAAGACCCTAGCGGGGGGAGGTACAATGAGCAGTTCTTC
>.|few|TRBJ1-1|TRBV7-9
CASSLQGNTEAFF
TGTGCCAGCAGCTTGCAGGGGAACACTGAAGCTTTCTTT
>TRBD1|.|TRBJ2-5|TRBV7-6
CASSLGSGGGETQYF
TGTGCCAGCAGCTTAGGCTCAGGGGGTGGAGAGACCCAGTACTTC
>.|once|TRBJ1-2|TRBV2
CASSAGPNYGYTF
TGTGCCAGCAGTGCAGGGCCTAACTATGGCTACACCTTC
>.|.|TRBJ2-7|TRBV29-1
CSVALGTRVSYEQYF
TGCAGCGTCGCCCTAGGGACACGAGTCTCCTACGAGCAGTACTTC
>TRBD2|many|TRBJ2-5|TRBV7-2
CASSVDLAGGRRETQYF
TGTGCCAGCAGCGTAGATCTAGCGGGGGGGCGTCGGGAGACCCAGTACTTC
>.|.|TRBJ1-2|TRBV25-1
CASSELGPQGGYTF
TGTGCCAGCAGTGAGCTCGGGCCTCAGGGTGGCTACACCTTC
>.|many|TRBJ2-5|TRBV6-6
CASSLPGGRETQYF
TGTGCCAGCAGTCTACCCGGCGGGCGAGAGACCCAGTACTTC
>.|.|TRBJ2-7|TRBV30
CACKTATYEQYF
TGTGCCTGCAAGACAGCTACCTACGAGCAGTACTTC
>.|few|TRBJ2-7|TRBV15
CATSRDLQGKQYF
TGTGCCACCAGCAGAGATTTACAGGGAAAACAGTACTTC
>.|few|TRBJ2-2|TRBV4-1
CASSQPTMSGELFF
TGCGCCAGCAGCCAACCGACCATGTCCGGGGAGCTGTTTTTT
>TRBD1|.|TRBJ2-1|TRBV30
CAWSGDRGPYNEQFF
TGTGCCTGGAGTGGTGACAGGGGGCCCTACAATGAGCAGTTCTTC
>TRBD1|.|TRBJ2-5|TRBV5-1
CASSSQGTQETQYF
TGCGCCAGCAGCTCACAGGGGACACAAGAGACCCAGTACTTC
>.|.|TRBJ1-2|TRBV4-3
CASSQGMEGYYGYTF
TGCGCCAGCAGCCAAGGAATGGAGGGGTACTATGGCTACACCTTC
>.|.|TRBJ2-7|TRBV30
CAWSRGISYEQYF
TGTGCCTGGAGTCGGGGGATCTCCTACGAGCAGTACTTC
>.|.|TRBJ1-5|TRBV10-3
CASRPGGNQPQHF
TGTGCCTCCCGCCCCGGGGGTAATCAGCCCCAGCATTTT
>.|.|TRBJ2-1|TRBV29-1
CSVGSSYNEQFF
TGCAGCGTTGGTAGCTCCTACAATGAGCAGTTCTTC
>TRBD2|once|TRBJ2-7|TRBV18
CASSPGPRGGYEQYF
TGTGCCAGCTCACCCGGGCCCCGGGGAGGGTACGAGCAGTACTTC
>.|.|TRBJ2-3|TRBV2
CASNALVSTDTQYF
TGTGCCAGCAATGCACTGGTTAGCACAGATACGCAGTATTTT
>TRBD1|.|TRBJ1-2|TRBV15
CATSIKMGGQALYGYTF
TGTGCCACCAGCATCAAGATGGGGGGACAGGCACTCTATGGCTACACCTTC
>.|.|TRBJ2-3|TRBV6-5
CASSPGASTDTQYF
TGTGCCAGCAGTCCCGGTGCTAGCACAGATACGCAGTATTTT
>.|.|TRBJ2-5|TRBV2
CATASGQETQYF
TGTGCCACCGCTTCGGGACAAGAGACCCAGTACTTC
>TRBD1|.|TRBJ2-1|TRBV19
CASSMTGGLGEQFF
TGTGCCAGTAGTATGACAGGGGGCTTAGGTGAGCAGTTCTTC
>TRBD1|.|TRBJ2-5|TRBV27
CASSRAWSGGLSETQYF
TGTGCCAGCAGCCGGGCCTGGTCAGGGGGATTATCAGAGACCCAGTACTTC
>TRBD1|.|TRBJ2-7|TRBV10-3
CAISPRGGDSYEQYF
TGTGCCATCAGCCCCAGAGGGGGCGATTCGTACGAGCAGTACTTC
>.|few|TRBJ1-2|TRBV6-5
CASTTNKPPYGYTF
TGTGCCAGCACCACGAATAAGCCCCCCTATGGCTACACCTTC
>.|.|TRBJ1-2|TRBV30
CAWATGGGYGYTF
TGTGCCTGGGCCACCGGGGGGGGCTATGGCTACACCTTC
>.|large|TRBJ2-3|TRBV19
CASSLTVTSTDTQYF
TGTGCCAGTAGCCTAACGGTAACTAGCACAGATACGCAGTATTTT
>TRBD2|.|TRBJ2-3|TRBV29-1
CSVTSGASTDTQYF
TGCAGCGTGACTAGCGGGGCTAGCACAGATACGCAGTATTTT
>TRBD2|few|TRBJ2-1|TRBV7-3
CASSLGLAGNNEQFF
TGTGCCAGCAGCCTGGGACTAGCGGGAAACAATGAGCAGTTCTTC
>TRBD1|once|TRBJ2-7|TRBV27
CASRSPGTGYEQYF
TGTGCCAGCAGATCGCCGGGGACAGGCTACGAGCAGTACTTC
>.|.|TRBJ1-2|TRBV25-1
CASSVSPGYGYTF
TGTGCCAGCAGTGTAAGTCCGGGGTATGGCTACACCTTC
>.|.|TRBJ1-6|TRBV7-9
CASSSPGSPLHF
TGTGCCAGCAGCTCCCCGGGCTCACCCCTCCACTTT
>TRBD2|.|TRBJ2-2|TRBV29-1
CSAGGGGAIGELFF
TGCAGCGCCGGAGGCGGGGGGGCGATCGGGGAGCTGTTTTTT
>.|.|TRBJ2-7|TRBV29-1
CSVHGGTDFYEQYF
TGCAGCGTCCATGGGGGGACAGATTTCTACGAGCAGTACTTC
>.|.|TRBJ1-4|TRBV27
CASSPQGREKLFF
TGTGCCAGCAGTCCCCAGGGGAGAGAAAAACTGTTTTTT
>.|.|TRBJ1-1|TRBV5-1
CASSGRAQFPHTEAFF
TGCGCCAGCTCGGGCAGGGCCCAGTTCCCTCACACTGAAGCTTTCTTT
>.|few|TRBJ2-2|TRBV25-1
CASSEIGELFF
TGTGCCAGCAGTGAAATCGGGGAGCTGTTTTTT
>TRBD1|.|TRBJ2-7|TRBV6-5
CASREWGQPSEQYF
TGTGCCAGCAGGGAGTGGGGACAGCCCTCCGAGCAGTACTTC
>TRBD1|once|TRBJ2-2|TRBV5-1
CASSLRTGDTGELFF
TGCGCCAGCAGCCTCCGGACAGGGGACACCGGGGAGCTGTTTTTT
>TRBD1|.|TRBJ1-5|TRBV30
CAWSDRGNQPQHF
TGTGCCTGGTCGGACAGGGGCAATCAGCCCCAGCATTTT
>TRBD2|.|TRBJ2-3|TRBV4-2
CASSRSSGGSGTQYF
TGTGCCAGCAGCCGGTCTAGCGGGGGTAGCGGTACGCAGTATTTT
>TRBD1|.|TRBJ2-2|TRBV4-1
CASSHPGTGATGELFF
TGCGCCAGCAGCCACCCCGGGACAGGGGCCACCGGGGAGCTGTTTTTT